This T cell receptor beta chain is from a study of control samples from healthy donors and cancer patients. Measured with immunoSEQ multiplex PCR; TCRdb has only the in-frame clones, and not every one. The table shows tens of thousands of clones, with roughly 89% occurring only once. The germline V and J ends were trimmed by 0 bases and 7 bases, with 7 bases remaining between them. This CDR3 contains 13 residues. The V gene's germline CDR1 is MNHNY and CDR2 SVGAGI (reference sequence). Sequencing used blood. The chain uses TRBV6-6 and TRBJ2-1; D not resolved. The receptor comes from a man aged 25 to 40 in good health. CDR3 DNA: TGTGCCAGCAGTTACTCTCAGGAGAATGAGCAGTTCTTC. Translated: CASSYSQENEQFF.